Listed below are T cell receptor beta chains from one sample, sequenced in a study of T cell responses to AZD1222 COVID-19 vaccine. The data were produced by immunoSEQ multiplex PCR, yet TCRdb's version contains in-frame clones alone and is incomplete. The table has more than 150,000 clones, about 91% seen once. The sample was peripheral blood, taken on day 0 of AZD1222 vaccination. All receptors come from an adult in good health. The CDR3 runs from the conserved cysteine through the conserved F or W. D genes are given only for firm matches. Rows give clone size only sometimes, using once, few, many, or a class for an expanded clone.

v_call,d_call,clone_size,j_call,cdr3_nt,cdr3_aa
TRBV6-4,TRBD2,NA,TRBJ2-2,TGTGCCAGCAGTGCCCTCGGACTAGCGGGGGACCTACCCGGGGAGCTGTTTTTT,CASSALGLAGDLPGELFF
TRBV10-3,NA,NA,TRBJ1-1,TGTGCCATCAGTGTCAAGAACACTGAAGCTTTCTTT,CAISVKNTEAFF
TRBV19,TRBD1,NA,TRBJ1-2,TGTGCCAGTAGTGCTCGACAGGGGGTTGACTATGGCTACACCTTC,CASSARQGVDYGYTF
TRBV7-3,NA,few,TRBJ2-5,TGTGCCAGCAGCTCAATGCCTCAAGAGACCCAGTACTTC,CASSSMPQETQYF
TRBV6-5,TRBD1,NA,TRBJ2-7,TGTGCCAGCAGTTATTCCCGGGACAGCGGCGAGCAGTACTTC,CASSYSRDSGEQYF
TRBV12-3/TRBV12-4,NA,few,TRBJ1-2,TGTGCCAGCAGTTTCGGGACGGCGCTTGGCTACACCTTC,CASSFGTALGYTF
TRBV29-1,NA,few,TRBJ1-4,TGCAGCGTTGTTGAGGGAAGGGAAAAACTGTTTTTT,CSVVEGREKLFF
TRBV19,NA,NA,TRBJ1-5,TGTGCCAGTAGTATATTCGGTCAGCCCCAGCATTTT,CASSIFGQPQHF
TRBV27,TRBD2,NA,TRBJ2-5,TGTGCCAGCAGCTCCTTCCTACGGGAGGGGAGTAAGACCCAGTACTTC,CASSSFLREGSKTQYF
TRBV12-3/TRBV12-4,NA,NA,TRBJ2-7,TGTGCCAGCAGTCCCCGGTACGAGCAGTACTTC,CASSPRYEQYF
TRBV5-4,TRBD1,NA,TRBJ2-7,TGTGCCAGCAGCTCGCCCGACTTAACCGGGACAGGCCGTAGCTCCTACGAGCAGTACTTC,CASSSPDLTGTGRSSYEQYF
TRBV18,NA,NA,TRBJ1-2,TGTGCCAGCTCCCCCCGGAAGGGGGACTATGGCTACACCTTC,CASSPRKGDYGYTF
TRBV7-8,NA,NA,TRBJ1-5,TGTGCCAGCAGCCAGGCGGGAGGGAGGCTTCAGCCCCAGCATTTT,CASSQAGGRLQPQHF
TRBV12-3/TRBV12-4,NA,NA,TRBJ2-7,TGTGCCAGCAGTTTCGCCGGCCGGGACGGGGGGTACTTC,CASSFAGRDGGYF
TRBV7-9,NA,NA,TRBJ1-4,TGTGCCAGCAGTCCAGGGACTGGCGAAAAACTGTTTTTT,CASSPGTGEKLFF
TRBV11-2,NA,few,TRBJ1-3,TGTGCCAGCAGCTTAGAGCCTGGAAACACCATATATTTT,CASSLEPGNTIYF
TRBV4-1,TRBD1,few,TRBJ2-7,TGCGCCAGCAGCCAAGATGGACAGGGCTACAACGAGCAGTACTTC,CASSQDGQGYNEQYF
TRBV29-1,NA,NA,TRBJ2-7,TGCAGCGTCATGGCGGCCACCACTTACTACGAGCAGTACTTC,CSVMAATTYYEQYF
TRBV27,NA,NA,TRBJ2-5,TGTGCCAGCAGTTCACGACAGGGGAGGGTCCAAGAGACCCAGTACTTC,CASSSRQGRVQETQYF
TRBV28,NA,NA,TRBJ1-1,TGTGCCAGCAGTCTACAGGGCCTGAACACTGAAGCTTTCTTT,CASSLQGLNTEAFF
TRBV28,TRBD1,NA,TRBJ2-7,TGTGCCAGCATCCAATTTCGGGGACAGGGAAATGAAGTTTGGTTC,CASIQFRGQGNEVWF
TRBV3-1/TRBV3-2,NA,NA,TRBJ2-3,TGTGCCAGCAGCCCTCCTGGATTCGGAGCAGATACGCAGTATTTT,CASSPPGFGADTQYF
TRBV27,NA,NA,TRBJ2-7,TGTGCCAGCAGTTCTACCCGAGGGGCGGGGAGCTCCTACGAGCAGTACTTC,CASSSTRGAGSSYEQYF
TRBV27,NA,NA,TRBJ1-5,TGTGCCAGCAACTTTAGGTGGGGGAACGATCAGCCCCAGCATTTT,CASNFRWGNDQPQHF
TRBV19,TRBD2,NA,TRBJ2-5,TGTGCCAGTAGTCGGGGACTAGCCCAAGAGACCCAGTACTTC,CASSRGLAQETQYF
TRBV6-5,NA,NA,TRBJ1-3,TGTGCCAGCAGTTACTCGAAGGGGCTTGGAAACACCATATATTTT,CASSYSKGLGNTIYF
TRBV6-5,NA,once,TRBJ2-5,TGTGCCAGCAGTCAGGGGGGCGATCCAGAGACCCAGTACTTC,CASSQGGDPETQYF
TRBV2,NA,once,TRBJ2-5,TGTGCCAGCTTGCTATATTCTGTCAGGGCGGGAGAGACCCAGTACTTC,CASLLYSVRAGETQYF
TRBV10-1,NA,NA,TRBJ1-2,TGCGCCGACCCGTCAGGGACACTCCCAGACTATGGCTACACCTTC,CADPSGTLPDYGYTF
TRBV24-1,NA,few,TRBJ1-2,TGTGCCACCAGTGCCCCGGTGGGGGCCGGTGGCTACACCTTC,CATSAPVGAGGYTF
TRBV27,NA,NA,TRBJ1-6,TGTGCCAGCAGTTTTGGGACGGGGAATTCACCCCTCCACTTT,CASSFGTGNSPLHF
TRBV5-6,NA,NA,TRBJ1-5,TGTGCCAGCAGCTTGGGGCGCGGGTATAGCAATCAGCCCCAGCATTTT,CASSLGRGYSNQPQHF
TRBV28,NA,once,TRBJ1-4,TGTGCCAGCAGTTTGGGATTCCTAGAAAAACTGTTTTTT,CASSLGFLEKLFF
TRBV2,NA,NA,TRBJ1-5,TGTGCCAGCATCAACCACCGGGAGTCCAATCAGCCCCAGCATTTT,CASINHRESNQPQHF
TRBV19,TRBD1,NA,TRBJ1-4,TGTGCCAGTACCCCCGAGCAGGGGGGGGAAAAACTGTTTTTT,CASTPEQGGEKLFF
TRBV2,TRBD1,NA,TRBJ1-2,TGTGCCAGCAGGAGGGACAGGACTCAGCTTTACTATGGCTACACCTTC,CASRRDRTQLYYGYTF
TRBV3-1/TRBV3-2,TRBD1,NA,TRBJ2-2,TGTGCCAGCAGCCTGGGGACAGGGAGAAACACCGGGGAGCTGTTTTTT,CASSLGTGRNTGELFF
TRBV7-9,TRBD1,NA,TRBJ1-1,TGTGCCAGCAGCCCTCCGGGACAGAACATACGGGCTTTCTTT,CASSPPGQNIRAFF
TRBV19,NA,NA,TRBJ1-6,TGTGCCAGTAGGGCCCCACAGGGTGGGTCCTATAATTCACCCCTCCACTTT,CASRAPQGGSYNSPLHF
TRBV6-2/TRBV6-3,NA,NA,TRBJ1-5,TGTGCCAGCAGTTACTCGGCGGTCAGGGGAGATCAGCCCCAGCATTTT,CASSYSAVRGDQPQHF
TRBV29-1,TRBD1,NA,TRBJ2-3,TGCAGCGACCGGACAGGGCCAGATACGCAGTATTTT,CSDRTGPDTQYF
TRBV27,NA,NA,TRBJ1-2,TGTGCCAGCAGTTTACAGGGAACGGGTGGCTACACCTTC,CASSLQGTGGYTF
TRBV7-8,TRBD1,NA,TRBJ2-1,TGTGCCAGCAGCCGGGACAGGGTGGACAATGAGCAGTTCTTC,CASSRDRVDNEQFF
TRBV19,TRBD1,once,TRBJ1-2,TGTGCCAGTAGAGGGAGGGGGCTCTATGGCTACACCTTC,CASRGRGLYGYTF
TRBV7-2,TRBD1,NA,TRBJ1-5,TGTGCCAGCAGCGAGGACAGGGTGGATCAGCCCCAGCATTTT,CASSEDRVDQPQHF
TRBV9,NA,NA,TRBJ1-1,TGTGCCAGCAGCGTGGGCACAATCAACGCTGAAGCTTTCTTT,CASSVGTINAEAFF
TRBV5-8,NA,NA,TRBJ2-3,TGTGCCAGCAGCTTAAAGGGGAGAGGATCAGATACGCAGTATTTT,CASSLKGRGSDTQYF
TRBV18,NA,NA,TRBJ1-1,TGTGCCAGCTCGTACAAGGGGAACACTGAAGCTTTCTTT,CASSYKGNTEAFF
TRBV3-1/TRBV3-2,NA,NA,TRBJ1-1,TGTGCCAGCAGCCGACAGGCCAACACTGAAGCTTTCTTT,CASSRQANTEAFF
TRBV6-1,TRBD1,NA,TRBJ2-2,TGTGCCAGCAGTGACGCCGGCCACAGGGGATCCGGGGAGCTGTTTTTT,CASSDAGHRGSGELFF
TRBV10-3,NA,NA,TRBJ2-3,TGTGCCATCAGTGGTATGGGGGCCAGCACAGATACGCAGTATTTT,CAISGMGASTDTQYF
TRBV19,TRBD1,NA,TRBJ2-5,TGTGCCAGTAGTACCCTGGACAGGGGCCAAGAGACCCAGTACTTC,CASSTLDRGQETQYF
TRBV3-1/TRBV3-2,NA,once,TRBJ1-6,TGTGCCAGCAGCCAAACCGGTCTGACAGATAATTCACCCCTCCACTTT,CASSQTGLTDNSPLHF
TRBV19,NA,NA,TRBJ2-5,TGTGCCAGTAGCCGCACGTCCCAAGAGACCCAGTACTTC,CASSRTSQETQYF
TRBV27,TRBD2,once,TRBJ2-1,TGTGCCAGCAGTTCCGGACTAGCGGGGGCTAATGAGCAGTTCTTC,CASSSGLAGANEQFF